The clone carrying this T cell receptor beta chain showed up many times. This record belongs to a study of CD8 T cells in ankylosing spondylitis. The length of the CDR3 is 12 residues. The V gene's germline CDR1 is DFQATT and CDR2 SNEGSKA (reference sequence). Trimming took off 3 bases at V and 2 bases at J, with 5 bases between the two ends. The authors made TCR beta libraries by quantitative 5'-RACE with molecular barcodes. In TCRdb, the 5' RACE reads were re-called with MiXCR into one record per CDR3 protein. The table records 250,000 to 350,000 distinct CDR3 sequences, around 21% of them present only once.

This chain links TRBV20-1 with TRBJ2-1; no definite D call. The sequencing input was blood, either unsorted or a sorted T cell fraction (not recorded which). This TCR was recovered from a female donor with ankylosing spondylitis or in good health (not recorded which). The CDR3: CSASRAYNEQFF. CDR3 nucleotide sequence: TGCAGTGCTAGTAGGGCCTACAATGAGCAGTTCTTC.